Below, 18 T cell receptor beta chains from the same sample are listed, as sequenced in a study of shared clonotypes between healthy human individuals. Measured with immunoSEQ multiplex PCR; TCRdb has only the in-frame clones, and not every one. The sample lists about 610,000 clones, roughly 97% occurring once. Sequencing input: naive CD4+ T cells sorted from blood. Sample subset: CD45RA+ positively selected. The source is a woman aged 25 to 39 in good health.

CDR3 sequence: CASSLGLAGTDTQYF. The CDR3 DNA reads TGCGCCAGCAGCCTGGGACTAGCGGGGACAGATACGCAGTATTTT. The chain carries TRBV4-1 and TRBJ2-3, with 13 nucleotides matching TRBD2. There are 15 residues in the CDR3. Germline values: CDR1 MGHRA, CDR2 YSYEKL. The V gene end was trimmed by 4 bases and the J gene end by 3 bases; junction bases not matched to a gene: 1.

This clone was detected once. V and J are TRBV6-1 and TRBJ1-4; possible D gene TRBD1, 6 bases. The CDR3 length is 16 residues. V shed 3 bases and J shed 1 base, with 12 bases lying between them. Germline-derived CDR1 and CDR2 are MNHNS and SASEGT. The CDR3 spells CASSDTGTITNEKLFF. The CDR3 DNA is TGTGCCAGCAGTGATACAGGGACCATAACTAATGAAAAACTGTTTTTT.

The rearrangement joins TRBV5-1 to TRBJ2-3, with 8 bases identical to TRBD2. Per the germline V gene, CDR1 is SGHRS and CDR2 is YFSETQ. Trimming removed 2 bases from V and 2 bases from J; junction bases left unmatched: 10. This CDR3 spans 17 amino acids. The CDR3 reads CASSLTAIAGNTDTQYF. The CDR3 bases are TGCGCCAGCAGCTTAACAGCGATAGCGGGAAACACAGATACGCAGTATTTT.

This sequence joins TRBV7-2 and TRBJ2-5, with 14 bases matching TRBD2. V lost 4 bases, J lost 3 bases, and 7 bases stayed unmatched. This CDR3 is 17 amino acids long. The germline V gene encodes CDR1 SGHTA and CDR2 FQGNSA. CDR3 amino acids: CASSSGTSGSPEETQYF. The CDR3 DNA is TGTGCCAGCAGCTCCGGGACTAGCGGGAGCCCAGAAGAGACCCAGTACTTC.

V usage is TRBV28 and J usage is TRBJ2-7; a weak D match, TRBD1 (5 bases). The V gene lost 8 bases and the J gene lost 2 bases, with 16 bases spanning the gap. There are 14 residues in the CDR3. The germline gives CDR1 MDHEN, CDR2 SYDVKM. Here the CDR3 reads CASGQWQGAYEQYF. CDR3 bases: TGTGCCAGCGGGCAGTGGCAAGGGGCCTACGAGCAGTACTTC.

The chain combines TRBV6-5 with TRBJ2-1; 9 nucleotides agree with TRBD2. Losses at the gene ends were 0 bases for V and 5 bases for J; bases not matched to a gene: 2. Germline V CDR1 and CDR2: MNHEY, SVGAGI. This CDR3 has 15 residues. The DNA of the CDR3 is TGTGCCAGCAGTTACTCTAGCGGGAGTGACAATGAGCAGTTCTTC. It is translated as CASSYSSGSDNEQFF.

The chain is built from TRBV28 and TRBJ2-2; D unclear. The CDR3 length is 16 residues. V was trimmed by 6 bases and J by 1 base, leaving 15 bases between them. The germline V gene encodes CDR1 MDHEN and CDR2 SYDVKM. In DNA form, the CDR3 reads TGTGCCAGCAGCCGCCCGAGGCAAATGAACACCGGGGAGCTGTTTTTT. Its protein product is CASSRPRQMNTGELFF.

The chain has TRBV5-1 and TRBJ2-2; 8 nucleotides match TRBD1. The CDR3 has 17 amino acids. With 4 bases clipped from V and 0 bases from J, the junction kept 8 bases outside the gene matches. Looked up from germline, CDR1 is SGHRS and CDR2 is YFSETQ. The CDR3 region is CASSLRTGPSNTGELFF. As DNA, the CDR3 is TGCGCCAGCAGCCTCCGGACAGGGCCATCGAACACCGGGGAGCTGTTTTTT.

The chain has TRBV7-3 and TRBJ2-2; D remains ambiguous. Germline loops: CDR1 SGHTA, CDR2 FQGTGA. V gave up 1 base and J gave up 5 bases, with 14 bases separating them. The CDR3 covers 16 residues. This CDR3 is CASSLRAGAATGELFF. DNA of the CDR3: TGTGCCAGCAGCTTAAGGGCAGGAGCCGCAACCGGGGAGCTGTTTTTT.

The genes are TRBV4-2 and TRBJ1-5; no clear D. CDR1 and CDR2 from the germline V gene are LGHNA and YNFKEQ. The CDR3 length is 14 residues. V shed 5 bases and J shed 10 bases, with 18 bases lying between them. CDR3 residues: CASSLGGSDTPQHF. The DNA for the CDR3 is TGTGCCAGCAGCTTGGGAGGTTCCGACACCCCCCAGCATTTT.

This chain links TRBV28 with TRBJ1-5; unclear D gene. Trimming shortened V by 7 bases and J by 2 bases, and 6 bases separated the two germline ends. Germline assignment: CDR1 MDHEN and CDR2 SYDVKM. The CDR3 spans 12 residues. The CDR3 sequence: CASKGGNQPQHF. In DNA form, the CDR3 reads TGTGCCAGCAAGGGAGGCAATCAGCCCCAGCATTTT.

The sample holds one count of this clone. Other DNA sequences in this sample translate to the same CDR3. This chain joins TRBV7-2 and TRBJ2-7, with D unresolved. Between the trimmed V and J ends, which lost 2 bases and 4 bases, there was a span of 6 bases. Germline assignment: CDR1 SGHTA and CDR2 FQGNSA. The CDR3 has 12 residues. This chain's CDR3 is CASSLLGYEQYF. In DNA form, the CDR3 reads TGTGCCAGCAGCTTACTGGGTTACGAGCAGTACTTC. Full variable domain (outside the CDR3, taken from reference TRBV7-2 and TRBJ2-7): GAGVSQSPSNKVTEKGKDVELRCDPISGHTALYWYRQSLGQGLEFLIYFQGNSAPDKSGLPSDRFSAERTGGSVSTLTIQRTQQEDSAVYLCASSLLGYEQYFGPGTRLTVT.

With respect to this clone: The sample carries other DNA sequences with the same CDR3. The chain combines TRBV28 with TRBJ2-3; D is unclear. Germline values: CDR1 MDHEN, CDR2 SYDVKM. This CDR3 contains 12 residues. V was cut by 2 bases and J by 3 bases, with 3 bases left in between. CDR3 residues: CASSLNTDTQYF. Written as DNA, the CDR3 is TGTGCCAGCAGTTTAAATACAGATACGCAGTATTTT.

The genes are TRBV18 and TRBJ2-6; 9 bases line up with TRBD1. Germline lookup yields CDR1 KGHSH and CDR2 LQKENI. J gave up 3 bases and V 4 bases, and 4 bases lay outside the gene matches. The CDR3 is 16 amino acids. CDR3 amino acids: CASSQGQGGGANVLTF. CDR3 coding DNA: TGTGCCAGCTCACAGGGACAGGGCGGTGGGGCCAACGTCCTGACTTTC.

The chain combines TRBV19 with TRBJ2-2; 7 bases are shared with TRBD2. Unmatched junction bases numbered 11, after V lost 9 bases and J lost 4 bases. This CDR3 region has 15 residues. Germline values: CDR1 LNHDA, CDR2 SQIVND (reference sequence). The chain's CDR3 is CASSYSGTSTGELFF. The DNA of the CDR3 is TGTGCCAGCTCATACAGCGGGACGAGCACCGGGGAGCTGTTTTTT.

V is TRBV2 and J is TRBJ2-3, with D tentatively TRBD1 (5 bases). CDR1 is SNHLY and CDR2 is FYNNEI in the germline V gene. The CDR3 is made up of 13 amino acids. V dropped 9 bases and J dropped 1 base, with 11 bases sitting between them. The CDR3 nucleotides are TGTGCCAGTTACAGGACACGCACAGATACGCAGTATTTT. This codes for CASYRTRTDTQYF.

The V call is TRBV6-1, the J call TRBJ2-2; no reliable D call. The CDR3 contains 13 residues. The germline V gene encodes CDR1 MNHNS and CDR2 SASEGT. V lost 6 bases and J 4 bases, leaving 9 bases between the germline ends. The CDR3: CASSARFTGELFF. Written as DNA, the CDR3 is TGTGCCAGCAGCGCCCGGTTCACCGGGGAGCTGTTTTTT.

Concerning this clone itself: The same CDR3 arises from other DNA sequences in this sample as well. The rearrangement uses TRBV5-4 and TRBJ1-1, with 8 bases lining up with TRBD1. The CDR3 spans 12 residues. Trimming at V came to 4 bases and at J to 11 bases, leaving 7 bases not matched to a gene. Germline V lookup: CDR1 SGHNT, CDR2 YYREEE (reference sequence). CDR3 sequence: CASSPTGGVAFF. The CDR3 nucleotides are TGTGCCAGCAGCCCCACAGGGGGTGTGGCTTTCTTT. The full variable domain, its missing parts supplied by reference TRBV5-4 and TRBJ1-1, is ETGVTQSPTHLIKTRGQQVTLRCSSQSGHNTVSWYQQALGQGPQFIFQYYREEENGRGNFPPRFSGLQFPNYSSELNVNALELDDSALYLCASSPTGGVAFFGQGTRLTVV.